This T cell receptor beta chain was retrieved from a study of shared clonotypes between healthy human individuals. The V gene lost 6 bases and the J gene lost 0 bases, with 15 bases spanning the gap. In germline, CDR1 is KGHSH, CDR2 LQKENI. The CDR3 runs 15 residues. Some clones are missing from TCRdb's copy, which holds only in-frame ones; the method was immunoSEQ multiplex PCR. The sample has some 2,000,000 clones, roughly 96% seen once. This sequence originates from a man aged 18 to 30 in good health. The sample was naive CD4+ T cells sorted from blood. Described subset: CD45RA+ positively selected. The rearrangement links TRBV18 to TRBJ2-7; D might be TRBD1 or TRBD2, each matching 5 bases. CDR3: CASSAPGPASYEQYF. In DNA, the CDR3 is TGTGCCAGCTCTGCACCGGGGCCCGCCTCCTACGAGCAGTACTTC.